This T cell receptor (beta chain) came from a study of HIV-infected children after antiretroviral therapy interruption. Study as a whole: For the interruption arm, samples span week 0 through about 3 years after study end.

Sample treatment: PENTA 11 planned treatment interruption arm or continuous ART arm. The TCR library was built from RNA with a 3' RACE protocol and unique molecular identifiers. TCRdb called the 3' RACE reads again in MiXCR, with one record for every CDR3 protein. The sample consists of about 83,000 distinct CDR3 sequences, 6.9% of them appearing once. The CDR3 extends over 16 amino acids. Germline lookup yields CDR1 MDHEN and CDR2 SYDVKM. V dropped 5 bases and J dropped 0 bases, with 14 bases sitting between them. This clonotype was recorded many times. The chain uses TRBV28 and TRBJ2-1; D is perhaps TRBD2 (5 bases). The clonotype originates from a pool of human donors with HIV. The sample was CD45RA+ CD4+ T cells from PBMCs, pooled from several time points, taken from a donor given antiretroviral therapy, either interrupted or continuous. Indicated subset: naive CD4+ CD45RA+ CD45RO- T cells. CDR3 region: CASSPIARNSYNEQFF. DNA for the CDR3: TGTGCCAGCAGTCCTATAGCGAGAAACTCCTACAATGAGCAGTTCTTC.